A single sample gave rise to the 18 T cell receptor beta chains below, sequenced in a study of neurological immune-mediated disorders. Time point in this sample: longitudinal time-point 2. A single record per CDR3 protein comes from TCRdb applying MiXCR to the 5' RACE reads. The table has 70,000 to 95,000 distinct CDR3 sequences, roughly an eighth seen once; the top ten hold roughly 4.8%. Sequenced: PBMCs. The receptor set was obtained from a female donor with HTLV-1-associated myelopathy (HAM/TSP).

This clonotype was picked up many times. The chain joins TRBV20-1 to TRBJ2-1; 8 bases are shared with TRBD2. CDR1 and CDR2 from the germline V gene are DFQATT and SNEGSKA (reference sequence). Trimming cost V 6 bases and J 6 bases; bases outside gene matches: 13. The CDR3 sequence is 15 residues long. CDR3 sequence: CSAEDRGGVGNEQFF. In nucleotides, the CDR3 is TGCAGTGCCGAGGACCGGGGGGGAGTTGGCAATGAGCAGTTCTTC.

This clonotype was seen ten or more times. The chain joins TRBV3-1 to TRBJ2-6; D is possibly TRBD2 (5 bases). Germline CDR1 and CDR2: LGHDT and YNNKEL (reference sequence). This CDR3 region has 15 residues. V was pared by 4 bases and J by 3 bases, with 10 bases between. The CDR3 DNA is TGTGCCAGCAGCCCGGGGTTGGGTGGGGCCAACGTCCTGACTTTC. Translation gives CASSPGLGGANVLTF.

In this sample, this clonotype turned up many times. For the CDR3, the DNA is TGTGCCAGCACCCAGCCCGAGACCGGGGAGCTGTTTTTT. Its translation is CASTQPETGELFF. The chain is built from TRBV9 and TRBJ2-2; no clear D. Trimming stripped 6 bases from V and 5 bases from J, with 11 bases between. CDR1 and CDR2 from the germline V gene are SGDLS and YYNGEE. The CDR3 extends over 13 amino acids.

This clonotype has ten or more counts. The genes are TRBV5-1 and TRBJ1-1, with a possible D match to TRBD1 (6 bases). V was pared by 0 bases and J by 7 bases, with 16 bases between. Germline lookup yields CDR1 SGHRS and CDR2 YFSETQ. This CDR3 is 15 amino acids long. The CDR3: CASSLDGAGAGEAFF. The CDR3 nucleotides read TGCGCCAGCAGCTTGGATGGGGCAGGGGCGGGTGAAGCTTTCTTT.

This clonotype has a handful of counts. The chain combines TRBV20-1 with TRBJ1-6, with 7 nucleotides matching TRBD1. Germline assignment: CDR1 DFQATT and CDR2 SNEGSKA (reference sequence). J gave up 5 bases and V 5 bases, and 12 bases lay outside the gene matches. CDR3 length: 16 residues. The DNA of the CDR3 is TGCAGTGCTCTATACAGGACAGGACCAAATAATTCACCCCTCCACTTT. Translating it yields CSALYRTGPNNSPLHF.

Turning to this clonotype: A read error is possible here, since a much larger clone lies one base away. The chain joins TRBV20-1 to TRBJ1-1; weak D call: TRBD1 (5 bases). Germline CDR1 is DFQATT and CDR2 is SNEGSKA (reference sequence). CDR3 length: 12 residues. CDR3 bases: TGCAGTGCTAGAGACATCGGGGCTGATGCTTTCTTT. Amino acid sequence: CSARDIGADAFF.

The rearrangement joins TRBV28 to TRBJ2-7; D gene unclear. The CDR3 is made up of 13 amino acids. Germline assignment: CDR1 MDHEN and CDR2 SYDVKM. With 6 bases removed from V and 2 bases from J, the gap between germline ends came to 11 bases. The CDR3 region has the DNA TGTGCCAGCAGCGACACACGCACCTACGAGCAGTACTTC. Amino acid sequence: CASSDTRTYEQYF.

This chain uses TRBV5-1 with TRBJ2-7, with D tentatively TRBD2 (6 bases). Germline V gives CDR1 SGHRS, CDR2 YFSETQ. This CDR3 spans 14 amino acids. V was shortened by 4 bases and J by 3 bases, with 14 bases between the two germline ends. The CDR3: CASSPGDPIYEQYF. The CDR3 DNA reads TGCGCCAGCAGCCCGGGGGATCCGATCTACGAGCAGTACTTC.

This clonotype was detected many times. V usage is TRBV10-2 and J usage is TRBJ2-2; D unresolved. CDR3 length equals 12 residues. V was shortened by 2 bases and J by 9 bases, with 7 bases between the two germline ends. Germline V lookup: CDR1 WSHSY, CDR2 SAAADI. As DNA, the CDR3 is TGCGCCAGCAGTGAGGACCTCCGGGAGCTGTTTTTT. It yields the protein CASSEDLRELFF.

For the CDR3, the DNA is TGTGCCAGCAGTTTAGGAGACAGTCAGACAGATACGCAGTATTTT. Residues: CASSLGDSQTDTQYF. The rearrangement uses TRBV12-3 or TRBV12-4 and TRBJ2-3, with D perhaps matching TRBD1 (5 bases). V dropped 1 base and J dropped 3 bases, with 11 bases sitting between them. The CDR3 runs to 15 residues.

The V call is TRBV4-3, the J call TRBJ2-5, with 7 bases that match TRBD1. The CDR3 contains 14 residues. V was clipped by 3 bases and J by 10 bases; unmatched bases: 11. CDR1 and CDR2 from the germline V gene are LGHNA and YSLEER. CDR3 loop: CASSQTGKGYDQYF. CDR3 nucleotides: TGCGCCAGCAGCCAGACAGGGAAGGGGTATGACCAGTACTTC.

Ten or more counts support this clonotype. The J gene is TRBJ1-4, the V gene TRBV9; D gene ambiguous. V was pared by 3 bases and J by 9 bases, with 18 bases between. Germline assignment: CDR1 SGDLS and CDR2 YYNGEE. The CDR3 has 15 amino acids. Written as DNA, the CDR3 is TGTGCCAGCAGCGCGGGGAGTGGACCCGGAAAAAAACTGTTTTTT. It specifies CASSAGSGPGKKLFF.

This clonotype was counted at least ten times. The chain links TRBV5-1 to TRBJ2-4, with 10 bases identical to TRBD2. Unmatched junction bases numbered 9, after V lost 0 bases and J lost 0 bases. CDR1 is SGHRS and CDR2 is YFSETQ in the germline V gene. CDR3 length: 19 residues. The CDR3 bases are TGCGCCAGCAGCTTGGTTAGCGGGGGGCTAGGGATAGCCAAAAACATTCAGTACTTC. Encoded protein: CASSLVSGGLGIAKNIQYF.

This clonotype was found a few times. This may come from a read error, since a much larger clone is one base off. V usage is TRBV27 and J usage is TRBJ1-6; the D is unclear. CDR3 size: 15 residues. Germline V gene sequence: CDR1 MNHEY, CDR2 SMNVEV (reference sequence). The DNA of the CDR3 is TGTGTCAGCAGTTTGTCCCGGAACAGCTATTCACCCCTCCACTTT. Translation gives CVSSLSRNSYSPLHF.

This clonotype was recorded many times. V is TRBV3-1 and J is TRBJ2-1; 13 bases fit TRBD2. This CDR3 has 17 amino acids. Germline assignment: CDR1 LGHDT and CDR2 YNNKEL (reference sequence). With V trimmed by 1 base and J by 1 base, 1 base remained unmatched. DNA for the CDR3: TGTGCCAGCAGCCAAGGGACTAGCGGGGGATCCTACAATGAGCAGTTCTTC. Translating it yields CASSQGTSGGSYNEQFF.

This sequence joins TRBV20-1 and TRBJ2-5; the match to TRBD2 covers 14 bases. Trimming cost V 4 bases and J 7 bases; bases outside gene matches: 14. This CDR3 region has 17 residues. Per germline, CDR1 DFQATT and CDR2 SNEGSKA (reference sequence). This CDR3 is CSAKPGLAGAPEGTQYF. The CDR3 region has the DNA TGCAGTGCTAAACCGGGACTAGCGGGGGCTCCCGAGGGGACCCAGTACTTC.

In its sample, this clonotype is medium-sized. The chain carries TRBV20-1 and TRBJ2-7, with 11 bases lining up with TRBD1. Germline V gives CDR1 DFQATT, CDR2 SNEGSKA (reference sequence). J lost 6 bases, V lost 1 base, and 2 bases had no gene match. The CDR3 runs 13 residues. The CDR3 spells CSARGTGGGEQYF. CDR3 in DNA: TGCAGTGCTAGAGGGACAGGGGGCGGCGAGCAGTACTTC.

This clonotype came up many times. The V gene is TRBV9, the J gene TRBJ2-3, with 8 bases that match TRBD2. The CDR3 extends over 16 amino acids. CDR1 is SGDLS, CDR2 YYNGEE, per germline. With V trimmed by 4 bases and J by 4 bases, 11 bases remained unmatched. The CDR3 reads CASSPISGRLSDTQYF. The DNA for the CDR3 is TGTGCCAGCAGCCCAATCAGCGGGAGACTCTCAGATACGCAGTATTTT.